What follows are 21 T cell receptor beta chains derived from one specimen sequenced in a study of HIV-infected children after antiretroviral therapy interruption. The treatment denotes: PENTA 11 planned treatment interruption arm or continuous ART arm. A 3' RACE protocol on RNA, with unique molecular identifiers, produced the TCR library. TCRdb itself ran the 3' RACE reads through MiXCR, one entry per CDR3 protein. The sample comprises about 15,000 distinct CDR3 sequences, less than 4% of which are singletons, and 5% to 6% rests with the top ten. The sample here was CD45RA+ CD4+ T cells from PBMCs, taken from a donor given antiretroviral therapy, either interrupted or continuous. Subset specified: naive CD4+ CD45RA+ CD45RO- T cells. These receptors all stem from a child under 18 with HIV.

This clonotype was observed at least ten times. The chain recombines TRBV20-1 with TRBJ2-4, with D tentatively TRBD1 (6 bases). CDR3 size: 13 residues. Germline V CDR1 and CDR2: DFQATT, SNEGSKA (reference sequence). The CDR3 sequence is CSGDMLAKNIQYF. CDR3 coding DNA: TGCAGCGGGGACATGCTAGCCAAAAACATTCAGTACTTC.

This clonotype was found many times. The J gene is TRBJ1-1, the V gene TRBV4-1, with D hard to call. The germline V gene has CDR1 MGHRA and CDR2 YSYEKL. The CDR3 length is 14 residues. The V and J ends lost 1 base and 2 bases respectively, with 8 bases between them. The CDR3 spells CASSQVRSNTEAFF. The CDR3 nucleotides are TGCGCCAGCAGCCAAGTCAGGAGTAACACTGAAGCTTTCTTT.

This clonotype was counted at least ten times. V usage is TRBV27 and J usage is TRBJ2-7; 10 bases agree with TRBD2. CDR1 and CDR2 from the germline V gene are MNHEY and SMNVEV (reference sequence). The ends lost 10 bases at V and 0 bases at J; junction bases unmatched: 6. The length of the CDR3 is 14 residues. CDR3 DNA sequence: TGTGCCACCTCCAGGACTAGCGGCTCCTACGAGCAGTACTTC. Translating gives CATSRTSGSYEQYF.

This clonotype was observed at least ten times. The rearrangement links TRBV11-1 to TRBJ2-5; 7 bases agree with TRBD2. The J segment lost 5 bases and the V segment lost 1 base, leaving 4 bases of the junction unmatched. Germline V gene sequence: CDR1 SGHAT, CDR2 FQDESV (reference sequence). CDR3 length: 14 residues. CDR3 loop: CASSLVIAGETQYF. CDR3 nucleotides: TGTGCCAGCAGCTTAGTGATAGCGGGCGAGACCCAGTACTTC. The full variable domain, in which reference TRBV11-1 and TRBJ2-5 provide the parts outside the CDR3, is EAEVAQSPRYKITEKSQAVAFWCDPISGHATLYWYRQILGQGPELLVQFQDESVVDDSQLPKDRFSAERLKGVDSTLKIQPAELGDSAMYLCASSLVIAGETQYFGPGTRLLVL.

This clonotype was found many times. The chain is built from TRBV9 and TRBJ1-1, with a tentative D call TRBD1 (5 bases). The CDR3 extends over 14 amino acids. V lost 4 bases to trimming and J lost 1 base, with 11 bases between them. CDR1 SGDLS and CDR2 YYNGEE come from the germline V gene. The CDR3 DNA sequence: TGTGCCAGCAGCCCGTTTCAGGGGAACACTGAAGCTTTCTTT. Translated, it gives CASSPFQGNTEAFF.

This clonotype was counted ten times or more. V and J are TRBV5-1 and TRBJ2-6; D gene uncertain. The CDR3 contains 13 residues. Germline values: CDR1 SGHRS, CDR2 YFSETQ. The V end lost 4 bases, the J end lost 1 base, and 3 bases lay between the germline ends. Here the CDR3 DNA reads TGCGCCAGCAGCGAGTCTGGGGCCAACGTCCTGACTTTC. Residues: CASSESGANVLTF.

This clonotype was seen many times. The V call is TRBV4-1, the J call TRBJ2-2; possibly TRBD2 for D (6 bases). Between the trimmed V and J ends, which lost 6 bases and 4 bases, there was a span of 12 bases. Germline CDR1 MGHRA, CDR2 YSYEKL. The length of the CDR3 is 14 residues. CDR3 nucleotides: TGCGCCAGCAGTGGCTACGGGAGCACCGGGGAGCTGTTTTTT. Translating it yields CASSGYGSTGELFF.

This clonotype was observed many times. This rearrangement joins TRBV18 to TRBJ2-7; the D is unclear. The CDR3 runs 17 residues. V was shortened by 0 bases and J by 4 bases, with 19 bases between the two germline ends. In germline, CDR1 is KGHSH, CDR2 LQKENI. The CDR3 DNA reads as TGTGCCAGCTCACCACCTGGCTTCCACACGGAAAATTACGAGCAGTACTTC. This gives the protein CASSPPGFHTENYEQYF.

This clonotype was seen repeatedly, ten times or more. The chain recombines TRBV7-3 with TRBJ2-2; 8 bases align to TRBD1. With V trimmed by 1 base and J by 6 bases, 4 bases remained unmatched. CDR1 is SGHTA and CDR2 is FQGTGA in the germline V gene. This CDR3 has 15 residues. The CDR3: CASSLNQGAAGELFF. The CDR3 DNA sequence: TGTGCCAGCAGCTTAAACCAGGGGGCCGCCGGGGAGCTGTTTTTT.

This clonotype was seen at least ten times. The chain uses TRBV14 and TRBJ2-2; tentative D call: TRBD2 (5 bases). The CDR3 covers 15 residues. With 0 bases removed from V and 4 bases from J, the gap between germline ends came to 9 bases. The germline V gene has CDR1 SGHDN and CDR2 FVKESK. The CDR3 is CASSQDSGATGELFF. The CDR3 region has the DNA TGTGCCAGCAGCCAAGACAGCGGTGCCACCGGGGAGCTGTTTTTT.

This clonotype was counted many times. V and J are TRBV6-1 and TRBJ2-1, with 12 positions matching TRBD1. J lost 15 bases, V lost 6 bases, and 9 bases had no gene match. The CDR3 length is 13 residues. Germline CDR1 and CDR2: MNHNS and SASEGT. Written as DNA, the CDR3 is TGTGCCAGCAGCCCTAACAAGGGACAGGGGGCGTTCTTC. Translation gives CASSPNKGQGAFF.

This clonotype came up many times. The rearrangement links TRBV2 to TRBJ2-1; D gene uncertain. With 8 bases removed from V and 7 bases from J, the gap between germline ends came to 18 bases. This CDR3 contains 14 residues. The germline V gene has CDR1 SNHLY and CDR2 FYNNEI. Here the CDR3 DNA reads TGTGCCAGCTCCTCTTTAATACCTGCTAATGAGCAGTTCTTC. Protein: CASSSLIPANEQFF. Based on the CDR3 plus reference TRBV2 and TRBJ2-1, the full variable domain is EPEVTQTPSHQVTQMGQEVILRCVPISNHLYFYWYRQILGQKVEFLVSFYNNEISEKSEIFDDQFSVERPDGSNFTLKIRSTKLEDSAMYFCASSSLIPANEQFFGPGTRLTVL.

This clonotype appeared many times. The CDR3 region is CASSGKWTGLAHSGANVLTF. DNA for the CDR3: TGTGCCAGCAGTGGAAAATGGACAGGTCTCGCCCACTCTGGGGCCAACGTCCTGACTTTC. The rearrangement uses TRBV6-1 and TRBJ2-6, with TRBD1 matching over 7 bases. Per the germline V gene, CDR1 is MNHNS and CDR2 is SASEGT. This CDR3 contains 20 residues. With 4 bases clipped from V and 0 bases from J, the junction kept 15 bases outside the gene matches.

This clonotype was counted many times. The genes are TRBV5-4 and TRBJ1-1; D might be TRBD1 (5 bases). Germline CDR1 and CDR2: SGHNT and YYREEE (reference sequence). The CDR3 has 15 residues. The V and J ends lost 4 bases and 4 bases respectively, with 17 bases between them. The chain's CDR3 is CASSVKTDGATEAFF. CDR3 nucleotide sequence: TGTGCCAGCAGCGTGAAGACAGATGGGGCCACTGAAGCTTTCTTT.

In its sample, this clonotype was seen a few times. V usage is TRBV5-4 and J usage is TRBJ2-7, with D hard to call. V lost 1 base to trimming and J lost 4 bases, with 9 bases between them. This CDR3 is built from 13 residues. Germline values: CDR1 SGHNT, CDR2 YYREEE (reference sequence). The CDR3 loop is CASSLKGWYEQYF. The CDR3 nucleotides read TGTGCCAGCAGCTTGAAAGGGTGGTACGAGCAGTACTTC.

This clonotype occurred many times. CDR3: CASTEVGEGGNTIYF. The CDR3 nucleotides are TGCGCCAGCACCGAGGTCGGGGAGGGTGGAAACACCATATATTTT. The chain employs TRBV5-1 and TRBJ1-3; no reliable D call. CDR3 length: 15 amino acids. V dropped 6 bases and J dropped 3 bases, with 16 bases sitting between them. Germline V gene data show CDR1 as SGHRS and CDR2 as YFSETQ.

This clonotype has a count of ten or more. V is TRBV20-1 and J is TRBJ1-4; D is possibly TRBD1 (5 bases). The CDR3 extends over 15 amino acids. The germline V gene has CDR1 DFQATT and CDR2 SNEGSKA (reference sequence). V dropped 1 base and J dropped 5 bases, with 14 bases sitting between them. CDR3 sequence: CSARGTGGTNEKLFF. The CDR3 DNA sequence: TGCAGTGCTAGAGGAACGGGCGGGACGAATGAAAAACTGTTTTTT.

Ten or more counts support this clonotype. The V and J genes are TRBV28 and TRBJ2-4; no reliable D call. Per the germline V gene, CDR1 is MDHEN and CDR2 is SYDVKM. The CDR3 has 11 amino acids. V was trimmed by 6 bases and J by 4 bases, leaving 4 bases between them. CDR3 protein: CASSQKNIQYF. The DNA of the CDR3 is TGTGCCAGCAGCCAAAAAAACATTCAGTACTTC.

Many counts were recorded for this clonotype. This chain connects TRBV14 to TRBJ2-1; D not resolved. CDR3 length equals 14 residues. Per the germline V gene, CDR1 is SGHDN and CDR2 is FVKESK. V lost 0 bases, J lost 5 bases, and 8 bases lay in between. The CDR3, as DNA: TGTGCCAGCAGCCAAGAATTCGGACACAATGAGCAGTTCTTC. It yields the protein CASSQEFGHNEQFF.

This clonotype appeared many times. The chain combines TRBV3-1 with TRBJ1-6; no reliable D call. Trimming stripped 1 base from V and 12 bases from J, with 10 bases between. The germline V gene has CDR1 LGHDT and CDR2 YNNKEL (reference sequence). The CDR3 consists of 13 residues. The CDR3: CASSQGVGGPLHF. CDR3 DNA: TGTGCCAGCAGCCAAGGCGTTGGAGGACCCCTCCACTTT.

The chain couples TRBV11-2 to TRBJ1-4, with D unresolved. Germline CDR1 is SGHAT and CDR2 is FQNNGV. The CDR3 consists of 13 residues. V was clipped by 6 bases and J by 8 bases, with 13 bases between them. CDR3: CASRARRGEKLFF. For the CDR3, the DNA is TGTGCCAGCAGGGCCAGGAGAGGGGAAAAACTGTTTTTT. Complete variable domain (other parts from reference TRBV11-2 and TRBJ1-4): EAGVAQSPRYKIIEKRQSVAFWCNPISGHATLYWYQQILGQGPKLLIQFQNNGVVDDSQLPKDRFSAERLKGVDSTLKIQPAKLEDSAVYLCASRARRGEKLFFGSGTQLSVL.